Each of the 25 T cell receptor beta chains below was sequenced from the same sample in a study of T cell repertoires in cytomegalovirus infection. In TCRdb, the reads were re-called with MiXCR into one record per CDR3 protein. In the table there are nearly 650,000 distinct CDR3 sequences, 24% of which are singletons. Sequencing input: CD8+ T cells from PBMCs. All receptors come from a human donor in good health (CMV status not recorded). Some clones in this sample may be carry-over from other donors' samples.

This chain links TRBV28 with TRBJ1-1, with TRBD1 matching over 8 bases. CDR3 length: 17 residues. CDR1 and CDR2 from the germline V gene are MDHEN and SYDVKM. V trimming: 5 bases; J trimming: 1 base; junction bases outside the gene matches: 12. CDR3 amino acids: CASSPGTGNPRNTEAFF. For the CDR3, the DNA is TGTGCCAGCAGTCCCGGGACAGGTAATCCAAGGAACACTGAAGCTTTCTTT.

In this sample, this clonotype turned up many times. This chain joins TRBV7-2 and TRBJ2-3; D possibly corresponds to TRBD2 (6 bases). The CDR3 is 15 residues long. Trimming removed 2 bases from V and 0 bases from J, with 9 bases in between. Germline-derived CDR1 and CDR2 are SGHTA and FQGNSA. The chain's CDR3 is CASSLTGLSTDTQYF. The CDR3 DNA is TGTGCCAGCAGCTTAACCGGACTAAGCACAGATACGCAGTATTTT.

This clonotype came up a few times. V is TRBV7-6 and J is TRBJ1-1; 9 bases fit TRBD1. V lost 0 bases to trimming and J lost 6 bases; unmatched junction nucleotides: 2. CDR1 and CDR2 (germline): SGHVS, FNYEAQ. The CDR3 totals 14 residues. CDR3 DNA: TGTGCCAGCAGCTTAGCGGACAGGGGTCCTGAAGCTTTCTTT. Translation: CASSLADRGPEAFF.

The table lists this clonotype with many counts. The rearrangement links TRBV7-9 to TRBJ2-1, with TRBD1 as a possible D gene (5 bases). Trimming left V 1 base short and J 0 bases short, with 7 bases between. This CDR3 is 15 amino acids long. CDR1 and CDR2 (germline): SEHNR, FQNEAQ (reference sequence). CDR3 nucleotides: TGTGCCAGCAGCTTAGGGGGCCACTCCTACAATGAGCAGTTCTTC. Protein sequence: CASSLGGHSYNEQFF.

V and J are TRBV12-3 or TRBV12-4 and TRBJ2-1; no definite D call. This CDR3 contains 12 residues. V was cut by 6 bases and J by 9 bases, with 12 bases left in between. This CDR3 reads CASSPNEGEQFF. CDR3 nucleotides: TGTGCCAGCAGCCCGAATGAAGGTGAGCAGTTCTTC.

This clonotype was recorded at least ten times. The CDR3 DNA reads as TGTGCCAGCAGCTTAACGGACAGGGGGCGCGTTTATTCTCGTAATTCACCCCTCCACTTT. It codes for CASSLTDRGRVYSRNSPLHF. The chain links TRBV7-2 to TRBJ1-6, with 11 bases fitting TRBD1. The CDR3 extends over 20 amino acids. In germline, CDR1 is SGHTA, CDR2 FQGNSA. V shed 2 bases and J 6 bases; nucleotides not matched to a gene: 15.

In this sample, this clonotype turned up a few times. This chain connects TRBV4-1 to TRBJ2-4; no definite D call. Trimming left V 0 bases short and J 6 bases short, with 9 bases between. The CDR3 contains 14 residues. CDR1 and CDR2 (germline): MGHRA, YSYEKL. In DNA, the CDR3 is TGCGCCAGCAGCCAAGAACCCCCGACAAACATTCAGTACTTC. It translates to CASSQEPPTNIQYF.

The chain uses TRBV20-1 and TRBJ1-2, with 8 bases fitting TRBD1. The CDR3 length is 15 residues. V was clipped by 1 base and J by 4 bases; unmatched bases: 8. From germline, CDR1 is DFQATT and CDR2 SNEGSKA (reference sequence). CDR3 coding DNA: TGCAGTGCTAGAGGGCCGGGACAGGCCCTCTATGGCTACACCTTC. Residues: CSARGPGQALYGYTF.

This clonotype was picked up many times. The rearrangement links TRBV6-5 to TRBJ2-3, with 9 bases fitting TRBD1. CDR3 length: 15 residues. Germline V lookup: CDR1 MNHEY, CDR2 SVGAGI. V shed 6 bases and J 6 bases; nucleotides not matched to a gene: 10. The CDR3 region has the DNA TGTGCCAGCAGAACGACAGGGGGGATTCTTGATACGCAGTATTTT. This translates into CASRTTGGILDTQYF.

A remark on this clonotype: Without the conserved terminal phenylalanine or tryptophan, this CDR3 likely stems from a read error. V usage is TRBV6-2 or TRBV6-3 and J usage is TRBJ1-2; D possibly corresponds to TRBD1 (5 bases). Germline-derived CDR1 and CDR2 are MNHEY and SVGEGT. This CDR3 is 14 amino acids long. V was cut by 2 bases and J by 5 bases, with 12 bases left in between. CDR3 protein: CASSYVTVFYGYTS. The CDR3 nucleotides read TGTGCCAGCAGTTACGTGACAGTTTTTTATGGCTACACCTCC.

Many counts were recorded for this clonotype. This chain connects TRBV28 to TRBJ2-3; 7 bases align to TRBD2. V shed 8 bases and J 2 bases; nucleotides not matched to a gene: 7. The CDR3 runs 14 residues. Germline assignment: CDR1 MDHEN and CDR2 SYDVKM. CDR3 sequence reads: CASERGDSTDTQYF. CDR3 DNA: TGTGCCAGCGAGCGGGGTGACTCCACAGATACGCAGTATTTT.

This clonotype has ten or more counts. V gene TRBV7-9 combines with J gene TRBJ1-5; 8 nucleotides agree with TRBD1. V shed 6 bases and J 6 bases; nucleotides not matched to a gene: 7. The CDR3 covers 14 residues. Germline CDR1 reads SEHNR; CDR2 reads FQNEAQ (reference sequence). In nucleotides, the CDR3 is TGTGCCAGCAGTCTGACAGGGGCCGGTCAGCCCCAGCATTTT. It translates to CASSLTGAGQPQHF.

This clonotype was counted at least ten times. The chain combines TRBV3-1 with TRBJ2-7; no clear D. CDR1 and CDR2 from the germline V gene are LGHDT and YNNKEL (reference sequence). CDR3 size: 13 residues. Trimming stripped 1 base from V and 2 bases from J, with 6 bases between. CDR3 nucleotide sequence: TGTGCCAGCAGCCAAGGCTTAGCCTACGAGCAGTACTTC. Encoded protein: CASSQGLAYEQYF.

The rearrangement joins TRBV6-6 to TRBJ2-2; no reliable D call. The V end lost 6 bases, the J end lost 6 bases, and 5 bases lay between the germline ends. This CDR3 spans 11 amino acids. CDR1 and CDR2 (germline): MNHNY, SVGAGI (reference sequence). The CDR3 loop reads CASRAPGELFF. In DNA, the CDR3 is TGTGCCAGCAGGGCCCCCGGGGAGCTGTTTTTT.

The chain uses TRBV24-1 and TRBJ2-1; 15 bases are a match to TRBD2. The germline gives CDR1 KGHDR, CDR2 SFDVKD. Germline trimming cut 2 bases from V and 0 bases from J; bases unmatched to any gene: 7. This CDR3 has 20 amino acids. The CDR3 loop is CATSDSGLAGGSSSYNEQFF. CDR3 DNA sequence: TGTGCCACCAGTGATTCCGGACTAGCGGGGGGGTCTAGCTCCTACAATGAGCAGTTCTTC.

This clonotype was detected a few times. An end of the junction does not agree with germline; a read error may underlie this. The chain is built from TRBV6-1 and TRBJ1-1; D remains ambiguous. The CDR3 loop spans 12 amino acids. The germline CDR1 and CDR2 sequences are MNHNS and SASEGT. CDR3 DNA: TGTGCCAGAAGTGCCGACAAAACTGAAGCTTTCTTT. It specifies CARSADKTEAFF.

The V and J genes are TRBV19 and TRBJ2-1; TRBD2 aligns across 16 bases. After removal of 6 bases from V and 1 base from J, the junction contained 6 bases not matched to a gene. CDR1 is LNHDA and CDR2 is SQIVND in the germline V gene (reference sequence). The CDR3 totals 18 residues. The CDR3 spells CASSTGTSGGGSYNEQFF. In DNA form, the CDR3 reads TGTGCCAGTAGCACCGGGACTAGCGGGGGGGGTTCCTACAATGAGCAGTTCTTC.

This clonotype was counted only a few times. This chain links TRBV12-3 or TRBV12-4 with TRBJ1-1, with 9 bases matching TRBD1. The CDR3 contains 16 residues. The junction had 4 bases not matched to a gene; V was cut back by 2 bases and J by 0 bases. This CDR3 is CASSLSGQGLNTEAFF. Here the CDR3 DNA reads TGTGCCAGCAGTTTATCAGGACAGGGGCTGAACACTGAAGCTTTCTTT.

The rearrangement links TRBV28 to TRBJ2-1; TRBD2 matches at 11 bases. The germline V gene encodes CDR1 MDHEN and CDR2 SYDVKM. After removal of 3 bases from V and 7 bases from J, the junction contained 11 bases not matched to a gene. This CDR3 is 17 amino acids long. The CDR3 loop is CASSLVIAGGGSNEQFF. The CDR3 DNA reads as TGTGCCAGCAGTTTGGTAATAGCGGGGGGGGGATCGAATGAGCAGTTCTTC.

Ten or more counts support this clonotype. This chain connects TRBV7-6 to TRBJ1-1; no firm D call. Trimming left V 2 bases short and J 3 bases short, with 4 bases between. CDR1 is SGHVS, CDR2 FNYEAQ, per germline. CDR3 length equals 12 residues. Here the CDR3 reads CASSLTHTEAFF. The CDR3 bases are TGTGCCAGCAGCTTAACCCACACTGAAGCTTTCTTT.

About this clonotype itself: The junction does not match germline at one end; this may be a read error. This chain connects TRBV7-4 to TRBJ1-1; the match to TRBD1 covers 7 bases. The CDR3 is 13 amino acids. Germline V CDR1 and CDR2: SGHVT, SQSDAQ. DNA for the CDR3: TGTGCCAGCAGCTGGGACAGAAACATTGAAGCTTTCTTT. Protein sequence: CASSWDRNIEAFF.

This clonotype was picked up many times. This sequence joins TRBV7-2 and TRBJ1-2, with 7 bases that match TRBD1. The ends lost 3 bases at V and 4 bases at J; junction bases unmatched: 2. The CDR3 is 13 amino acids. Germline V CDR1 and CDR2: SGHTA, FQGNSA. The CDR3 DNA reads TGTGCCAGCAGCTTCCGGGACAGCTATGGCTACACCTTC. Translated: CASSFRDSYGYTF.

This clonotype showed up just a few times. The rearrangement uses TRBV10-3 and TRBJ2-1; D may be TRBD1 or TRBD2 (5 bases each). CDR1 and CDR2 (germline): ENHRY, SYGVKD. V lost 6 bases and J 4 bases, leaving 16 bases between the germline ends. This CDR3 has 15 residues. CDR3 region: CAISLRDPLYNEQFF. DNA of the CDR3: TGTGCCATCAGCCTCCGGGACCCACTATACAATGAGCAGTTCTTC.

This clonotype came up a few times. This sequence joins TRBV7-6 and TRBJ2-3, with 8 bases fitting TRBD2. V gave up 7 bases and J gave up 0 bases; unmatched junction bases: 15. Germline values: CDR1 SGHVS, CDR2 FNYEAQ. This CDR3 spans 18 amino acids. The CDR3 loop reads CASTNRQGGGSSTDTQYF. DNA for the CDR3: TGTGCCAGCACCAATAGGCAAGGCGGGGGGTCAAGCACAGATACGCAGTATTTT.

This clonotype was picked up a small number of times. The chain links TRBV20-1 to TRBJ1-1; 10 bases agree with TRBD1. CDR3 size: 17 residues. CDR1 and CDR2 (germline): DFQATT, SNEGSKA (reference sequence). Germline trimming cut 0 bases from V and 6 bases from J; bases unmatched to any gene: 13. CDR3 sequence: CSARDLTRDRGLAEAFF. CDR3 nucleotide sequence: TGCAGTGCTAGAGATCTTACCCGGGACAGGGGCTTGGCTGAAGCTTTCTTT.